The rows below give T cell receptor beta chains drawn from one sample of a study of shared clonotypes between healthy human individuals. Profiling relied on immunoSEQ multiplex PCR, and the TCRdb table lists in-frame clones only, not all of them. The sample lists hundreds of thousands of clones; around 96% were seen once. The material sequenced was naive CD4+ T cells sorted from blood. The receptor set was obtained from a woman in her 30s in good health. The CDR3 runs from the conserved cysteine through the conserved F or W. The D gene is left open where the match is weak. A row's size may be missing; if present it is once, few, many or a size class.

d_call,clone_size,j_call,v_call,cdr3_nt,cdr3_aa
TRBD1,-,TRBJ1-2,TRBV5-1,TGCGCCAGCAGCCCGGGACAGGGTCGAGGCTACACCTTC,CASSPGQGRGYTF
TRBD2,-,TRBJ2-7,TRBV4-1,TGCGCCAGCAGCCAAATCGGGCGGGGTGCACTAGCGGGAGGGACCTACGAGCAGTACTTC,CASSQIGRGALAGGTYEQYF
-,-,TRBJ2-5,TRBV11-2,TGTGCCAGCAGCTTCGGGGATGGCGGGACCCAAGAGACCCAGTACTTC,CASSFGDGGTQETQYF
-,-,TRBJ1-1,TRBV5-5,TGTGCCAGCAGCTTGGTTGGGGTGAACACTGAAGCTTTCTTT,CASSLVGVNTEAFF
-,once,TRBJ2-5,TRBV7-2,TGTGCCAGCAGCTTAGCGGTGGGACTCGAAGAGACCCAGTACTTC,CASSLAVGLEETQYF
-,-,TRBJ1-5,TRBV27,TGTGCCAGCGCTACCCCAGGGAGCAATCAGCCCCAGCATTTT,CASATPGSNQPQHF
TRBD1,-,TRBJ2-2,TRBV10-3,TGTGCCATCAGTGAACGGCAGGGGGAGACCGGGGAGCTGTTTTTT,CAISERQGETGELFF
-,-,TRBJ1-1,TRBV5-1,TGCGCCAGCAGACCCGGACAGTCCGTGAACACTGAAGCTTTCTTT,CASRPGQSVNTEAFF
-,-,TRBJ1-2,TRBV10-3,TGTGCCATCGAAAGGGGTGCTAACTATGGCTACACCTTC,CAIERGANYGYTF
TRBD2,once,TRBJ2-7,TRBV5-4,TGTGCCAGCAGTGGGACTAGTGGATACGAGCAGTACTTC,CASSGTSGYEQYF
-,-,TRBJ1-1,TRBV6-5,TGTGCCAGCAGTTACTCATTCGGGGACACTGAAGCTTTCTTT,CASSYSFGDTEAFF
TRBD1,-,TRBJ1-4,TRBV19,TGTGCCAGTAGTATCCGGGACAGGACTAATGAAAAACTGTTTTTT,CASSIRDRTNEKLFF
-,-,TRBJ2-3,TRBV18,TGTGCCAGCTCACCCTGGGATGCATCCCCGACAATCACAGATACGCAGTATTTT,CASSPWDASPTITDTQYF
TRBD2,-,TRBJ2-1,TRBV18,TGTGCCAGCTCACCACTCGGGACTAGTGGCAATGAGCAGTTCTTC,CASSPLGTSGNEQFF
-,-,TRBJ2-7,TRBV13,TGTGCCAGCAGCCCCTCCTTTGCTAACTACTCCTACGAGCAGTACTTC,CASSPSFANYSYEQYF
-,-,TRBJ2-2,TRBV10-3,TGTGCCATCAGTGAGTCGATTTGGGGGACCGGGGAGCTGTTTTTT,CAISESIWGTGELFF
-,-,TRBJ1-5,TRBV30,TGTGCCTGGAGTGTAGGGGCAGGGTGGCAGCCCCAGCATTTT,CAWSVGAGWQPQHF
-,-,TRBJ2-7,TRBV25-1,TGTGCCAGCAAAACCGCGGCAGGCCCATCCTACGAGCAGTACTTC,CASKTAAGPSYEQYF
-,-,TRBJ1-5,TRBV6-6,TGTGCCAGCAGTTATCGGTCTGGGATGGATTCAGAGCCCCAGCATTTT,CASSYRSGMDSEPQHF
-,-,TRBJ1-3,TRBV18,TGTGCCAGCTCACCGAGTGGAAACACCATATATTTT,CASSPSGNTIYF
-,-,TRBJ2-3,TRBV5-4,TGTGCCAGCAGCTTAACGCAGGGCGACACAGATACGCAGTATTTT,CASSLTQGDTDTQYF
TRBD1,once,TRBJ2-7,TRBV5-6,TGTGCCAGCAGCTTGGAAAGGGACAGATCCTTTGTCAACGGCGGCCAGTACTTC,CASSLERDRSFVNGGQYF
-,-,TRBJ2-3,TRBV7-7,TGTGCCAGCAGCGGGGATACGCAGTATTTT,CASSGDTQYF
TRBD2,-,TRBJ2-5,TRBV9,TGTGCCAGCAGCGTAGGACTAGCGGGAGGGCCCCAAGAGACCCAGTACTTC,CASSVGLAGGPQETQYF
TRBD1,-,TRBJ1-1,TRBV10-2,TGCGCCAGCAGTGACGACAGGGTGAGCACTGAAGCTTTCTTT,CASSDDRVSTEAFF
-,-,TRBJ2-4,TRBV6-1,TGTGCCAGCAGTGAGACCGAAAACATTCAGTACTTC,CASSETENIQYF
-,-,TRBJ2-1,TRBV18,TGTGCCAGCTCACACGGGAGTTTAGATGAGCAGTTCTTC,CASSHGSLDEQFF
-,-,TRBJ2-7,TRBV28,TGTGCCAGCAGTCGACTGTACGAGCAGTACTTC,CASSRLYEQYF
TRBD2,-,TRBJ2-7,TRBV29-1,TGCAGCGCACTCGGGGGGGCGAAGCAGTACTTC,CSALGGAKQYF
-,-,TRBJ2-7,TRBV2,TGTGCCAGCAGCCGTGACAGCGGTGGGTACTTC,CASSRDSGGYF
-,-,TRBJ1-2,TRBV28,TGTGCCAGCAGTCCGACAGAGCCTAACTATGGCTACACCTTC,CASSPTEPNYGYTF
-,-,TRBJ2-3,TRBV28,TGTGCCAGCAGTTTAGAGCCCCAGACTACAGATACGCAGTATTTT,CASSLEPQTTDTQYF
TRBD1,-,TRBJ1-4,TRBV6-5,TGTGCCAGCAGTAGGGACAGATTTAATGAAAAACTGTTTTTT,CASSRDRFNEKLFF
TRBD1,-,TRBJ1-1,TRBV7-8,TGTGCCAGCAGCTTCACCACGGGACAGATGAACACTGAAGCTTTCTTT,CASSFTTGQMNTEAFF
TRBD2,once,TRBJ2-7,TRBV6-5,TGTGCCAGCACCGACAAGGGACTAGCGGCCTACGAGCAGTACTTC,CASTDKGLAAYEQYF
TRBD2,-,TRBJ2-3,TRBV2,TGTGCCAGCAGGCGCGCCGAGCGGGGATTTGGAGATACGCAGTATTTT,CASRRAERGFGDTQYF
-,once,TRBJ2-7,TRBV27,TGTGCCAGCAGTTTAGGACTGAACTACGAGCAGTACTTC,CASSLGLNYEQYF
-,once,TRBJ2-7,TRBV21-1,TGTGCCAGCAGCATACCCAGGGACAGGGGGCCCAACGAGCAGTACTTC,CASSIPRDRGPNEQYF
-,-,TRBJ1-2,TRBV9,TGTGCCAGCAGCTCCACGAAATATGGCTACACCTTC,CASSSTKYGYTF
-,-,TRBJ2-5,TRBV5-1,TGCGCCAGCAGCTTGGAATCTCAAGAGACCCAGTACTTC,CASSLESQETQYF
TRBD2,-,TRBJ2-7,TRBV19,TGTGCCAGTAGTATAGGGACTAGCGGACCGTCCTACGAGCAGTACTTC,CASSIGTSGPSYEQYF
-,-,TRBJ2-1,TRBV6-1,TGTGCCAGCAGTTCTTTGGCGGCCTACAATGAGCAGTTCTTC,CASSSLAAYNEQFF
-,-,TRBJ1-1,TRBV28,TGTGCCATACTCAAAGGGGCCTACACTGAAGCTTTCTTT,CAILKGAYTEAFF
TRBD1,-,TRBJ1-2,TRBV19,TGTGCCAGTAGCGATCCGGGACAGGTACTCTATGGCTACACCTTC,CASSDPGQVLYGYTF
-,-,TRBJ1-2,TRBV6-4,TGTGCCAGCAGTGTCGTGAGACAGAGTCCCTATGGCTACACCTTC,CASSVVRQSPYGYTF
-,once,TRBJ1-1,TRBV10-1,TGCGCCAGCAGTGAGGGGGGGCCCCCTGCTGAAGCTTTCTTT,CASSEGGPPAEAFF
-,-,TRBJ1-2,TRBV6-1,TGTGCCAGCAGCCGTCGGGCAGGGGAAGATGGCTACACCTTC,CASSRRAGEDGYTF
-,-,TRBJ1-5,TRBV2,TGTGCCAGCAGGCTGGAGGGTCTTGGGCCCCAGCATTTT,CASRLEGLGPQHF
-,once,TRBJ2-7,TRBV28,TGTGCCAGCAAAAAGGGCCTACGGGAGTCCTACGAGCAGTACTTC,CASKKGLRESYEQYF
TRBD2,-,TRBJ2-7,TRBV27,TGTGCCAGCGGACACCGGGACTATTTTTCCTACGAGCAGTACTTC,CASGHRDYFSYEQYF
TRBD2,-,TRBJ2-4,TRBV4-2,TGTGCCAGCAGCTTGGAGCCCGGGAGGGCCGGTTCCAAAAACATTCAGTACTTC,CASSLEPGRAGSKNIQYF
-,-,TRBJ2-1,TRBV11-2,TGTGCCAGCAGCGCATTAGCGGAAACCTACAATGAGCAGTTCTTC,CASSALAETYNEQFF
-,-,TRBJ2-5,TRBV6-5,TGTGCCAGCAGCGGCGTAGAGACCCAGTACTTC,CASSGVETQYF
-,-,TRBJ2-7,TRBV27,TGTGCCTCCACTACTTCGCGCAATTCCTACGAGCAGTACTTC,CASTTSRNSYEQYF
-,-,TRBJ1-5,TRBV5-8,TGTGCCAGCAGCCTCTCGCGGGGGGCCGGCAATCAGCCCCAGCATTTT,CASSLSRGAGNQPQHF
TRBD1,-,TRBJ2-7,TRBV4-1,TGCGCCAGCAGCCGAGGACAGGCCTCCTACGAGCAGTACTTC,CASSRGQASYEQYF
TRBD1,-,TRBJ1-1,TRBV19,TGTGCCGCTCGGGGGACAGGGAACACTGAAGCTTTCTTT,CAARGTGNTEAFF